This TCR beta chain was observed in a study of cytomegalovirus exposure and HLA in healthy donors. Notes on the study in general: Per a later analysis, HLA-associated TCR beta chains showed more clonal expansion than other, equally common TCR beta chains. A link between a missense DCLRE1C variant and TCR beta V- and J-gene trimming emerged from a later analysis. The presence/absence work took it that sequencing depth was about the same across donors. The classifier, whose performance was assessed in both the original and validation cohorts, reportedly diagnosed cytomegalovirus status with high specificity and sensitivity.

The V and J ends lost 4 bases and 0 bases respectively, with 19 bases between them. The length of the CDR3 is 17 residues. CDR1 SEHNR and CDR2 FQNEAQ come from the germline V gene (reference sequence). Points on this clone: The antigen is undetermined.

The study ran its PCR with 60 Vbeta and 13 Jbeta primers. Measured with immunoSEQ multiplex PCR; TCRdb has only the in-frame clones, and not every one. The profile shows about 160,000 clones, around four fifths of them singletons. Sequencing was carried out using PBMCs. The TCR originated in a woman in her forties or fifties in good health and CMV-seronegative. The chain recombines TRBV7-9 with TRBJ2-7, with a weak D call TRBD2 (5 bases). Here the CDR3 reads CASSSVVALGSSYEQYF. The CDR3 nucleotides are TGTGCCAGCAGCTCGGTGGTAGCGTTAGGAAGCTCCTACGAGCAGTACTTC.